A selection of T cell receptor beta chains follows, all from one sample in a study of long-term antiretroviral therapy in people with HIV. Profiling relied on immunoSEQ multiplex PCR, and the TCRdb table lists in-frame clones only, not all of them. This sample yields more than 20,000 clones, of which about 86% are seen a single time; less than 5% belongs to the top ten. Sequenced here: unsorted PBMCs, sampled 1.3 years after starting antiretroviral therapy. These receptors originate from a man between 60 and 70 years old with HIV. Both conserved end residues are part of each CDR3. D genes are given only for firm matches. Rows may omit the clone size; those that give it use once, few, many or a size class.

clone size | J gene | D gene | V gene | CDR3 protein | CDR3 DNA
. | TRBJ2-2 | . | TRBV30 | CAWSRPPGELFF | TGTGCCTGGAGTCGCCCCCCCGGGGAGCTGTTTTTT
once | TRBJ2-3 | . | TRBV6-1 | CASSEGRGRDTQYF | TGTGCCAGCAGTGAAGGCAGGGGAAGAGATACGCAGTATTTT
. | TRBJ2-3 | . | TRBV7-2 | CASSLAGGHTDTQYF | TGTGCCAGCAGCTTAGCGGGGGGGCACACAGATACGCAGTATTTT
once | TRBJ2-2 | TRBD2 | TRBV2 | CASSGLAGTGELFF | TGTGCCAGCAGCGGACTAGCGGGCACCGGGGAGCTGTTTTTT
. | TRBJ2-7 | . | TRBV5-5 | CASSRLGRTHEQYF | TGTGCCAGCAGCCGATTGGGACGGACCCACGAGCAGTACTTC
. | TRBJ2-1 | TRBD2 | TRBV11-2 | CASSLLAGRFYNEQFF | TGTGCCAGCAGCTTACTAGCGGGACGGTTTTACAATGAGCAGTTCTTC
. | TRBJ2-7 | . | TRBV27 | CASSLLGGSHEQYF | TGTGCCAGCAGTCTTTTGGGGGGTTCCCACGAGCAGTACTTC
. | TRBJ1-2 | . | TRBV30 | CAWSWGGRYTF | TGTGCCTGGAGCTGGGGGGGACGCTACACCTTC
. | TRBJ1-6 | . | TRBV6-1 | CASSEIGNNSPLHF | TGTGCCAGCAGTGAAATTGGCAACAATTCACCCCTCCACTTT
. | TRBJ2-1 | TRBD1 | TRBV7-8 | CASSLTRDRGDEQFF | TGTGCCAGCAGCTTGACCCGGGACAGGGGTGATGAGCAGTTCTTC
. | TRBJ2-7 | . | TRBV5-1 | CASSLETGIVTYEQYF | TGCGCCAGCAGCTTGGAGACGGGAATCGTTACCTACGAGCAGTACTTC
. | TRBJ2-7 | . | TRBV10-1 | CASSEATGLPYEQYF | TGCGCCAGCAGTGAGGCGACGGGGCTACCCTACGAGCAGTACTTC
. | TRBJ2-3 | . | TRBV13 | CASSPTPPPDTQYF | TGTGCCAGCAGCCCGACCCCCCCTCCAGATACGCAGTATTTT
. | TRBJ1-1 | . | TRBV28 | CASSQPGDSGTEAFF | TGTGCCAGCAGCCAACCTGGGGATAGCGGCACTGAAGCTTTCTTT
. | TRBJ2-1 | TRBD1 | TRBV4-1 | CASSQARWNRGLFGGEQFF | TGCGCCAGCAGCCAAGCGCGTTGGAACAGGGGGCTGTTCGGGGGTGAGCAGTTCTTC
. | TRBJ1-5 | TRBD1 | TRBV5-1 | CASSWTGDNNQPQHF | TGCGCCAGCAGCTGGACAGGAGATAACAATCAGCCCCAGCATTTT
. | TRBJ1-2 | . | TRBV6-6 | CASTSAPRSGYTF | TGTGCCAGCACCTCAGCTCCCCGTAGCGGCTACACCTTC
. | TRBJ2-1 | TRBD1 | TRBV7-9 | CASSQPPGQGAGEQFF | TGTGCCAGCAGCCAACCCCCGGGGCAGGGGGCAGGTGAGCAGTTCTTC
. | TRBJ1-1 | TRBD1 | TRBV5-1 | CASSRGQRTEAFF | TGCGCCAGCAGCAGGGGACAGAGGACTGAAGCTTTCTTT
. | TRBJ2-3 | TRBD2 | TRBV18 | CASSPLPVSSGMKVDTQYF | TGTGCCAGCTCACCACTTCCTGTGTCTAGCGGGATGAAGGTGGATACGCAGTATTTT
. | TRBJ2-6 | . | TRBV18 | CASSLSNSGANVLTF | TGTGCCAGCTCCCTCAGTAACTCTGGGGCCAACGTCCTGACTTTC
medium-sized | TRBJ1-1 | . | TRBV4-1 | CASSQGRMNTEAFF | TGCGCCAGCAGCCAAGGGAGGATGAACACTGAAGCTTTCTTT
. | TRBJ1-2 | . | TRBV27 | CASSLSAVGAPYGYTF | TGTGCCAGCAGTTTGAGTGCCGTAGGAGCTCCCTATGGCTACACCTTC
. | TRBJ2-7 | . | TRBV7-2 | CASSLAHGSGYEQYF | TGTGCCAGCAGCTTAGCGCACGGGTCAGGATACGAGCAGTACTTC
. | TRBJ1-2 | TRBD1 | TRBV5-1 | CASSFITGTGSTNYGYTF | TGCGCCAGCAGCTTCATAACCGGGACAGGTAGCACTAACTATGGCTACACCTTC
. | TRBJ2-7 | . | TRBV6-5 | CASSRGTVSYEQYF | TGTGCCAGCAGCCGCGGGACAGTCTCCTACGAGCAGTACTTC
. | TRBJ1-5 | . | TRBV19 | CASSIIPYTYQPQHF | TGTGCCAGTAGTATCATCCCGTATACGTATCAGCCCCAGCATTTT
. | TRBJ1-1 | . | TRBV7-3 | CASSLGGGSTEAFF | TGTGCCAGCAGCTTAGGTGGGGGCTCCACTGAAGCTTTCTTT
. | TRBJ2-3 | TRBD2 | TRBV9 | CASSVGVAGGTDTQYF | TGTGCCAGCAGCGTAGGGGTCGCGGGAGGCACAGATACGCAGTATTTT
once | TRBJ2-5 | . | TRBV29-1 | CSVYRQETQYF | TGCAGCGTTTACCGACAAGAGACCCAGTACTTC
. | TRBJ1-6 | . | TRBV9 | CASRAGGRGSPLHF | TGTGCCAGCAGGGCCGGGGGCCGAGGGTCACCCCTCCACTTT
. | TRBJ2-2 | . | TRBV11-2 | CASSLIRAGELFF | TGTGCCAGCAGCTTAATCAGGGCCGGGGAGCTGTTTTTT
. | TRBJ2-1 | TRBD1 | TRBV28 | CASSEQGNEQFF | TGTGCCAGCAGTGAACAGGGGAATGAGCAGTTCTTC
. | TRBJ1-2 | TRBD1 | TRBV6-5 | CASRPDRDYGYTF | TGTGCCAGCAGACCCGACAGGGATTATGGCTACACCTTC
. | TRBJ1-1 | . | TRBV18 | CASSPRVENTEAFF | TGTGCCAGCTCACCGAGGGTGGAGAACACTGAAGCTTTCTTT
. | TRBJ2-5 | TRBD2 | TRBV5-1 | CASSGTSPPVETQYF | TGCGCCAGCAGCGGGACTAGCCCCCCAGTAGAGACCCAGTACTTC
. | TRBJ1-5 | . | TRBV7-8 | CASSLTGHLSNQPQHF | TGTGCCAGCAGCCTGACGGGACACCTTAGCAATCAGCCCCAGCATTTT
. | TRBJ2-1 | . | TRBV5-1 | CASSLLGSTYNEQFF | TGCGCCAGCAGCTTACTCGGTTCAACCTACAATGAGCAGTTCTTC
. | TRBJ1-2 | . | TRBV29-1 | CSVEAGYRLGNYGYTF | TGCAGCGTTGAAGCGGGGTACCGTCTGGGTAACTATGGCTACACCTTC
. | TRBJ2-1 | . | TRBV7-2 | CASRGTDSYNEQFF | TGTGCCAGCAGGGGGACTGACTCCTACAATGAGCAGTTCTTC
. | TRBJ2-5 | . | TRBV11-3 | CASSLGQGSQETQYF | TGTGCCAGCAGCTTAGGCCAGGGGAGCCAAGAGACCCAGTACTTC
once | TRBJ2-2 | TRBD2 | TRBV5-5 | CASSLLASGANTGELFF | TGTGCCAGCAGCTTGTTGGCTAGCGGGGCAAACACCGGGGAGCTGTTTTTT
. | TRBJ2-2 | . | TRBV30 | CAWSVPALLFGELFF | TGTGCCTGGAGTGTACCCGCCCTACTATTTGGGGAGCTGTTTTTT
few | TRBJ1-2 | . | TRBV7-9 | CASSLVIQGHYGYTF | TGTGCCAGCAGCTTAGTTATACAGGGCCACTATGGCTACACCTTC
. | TRBJ2-1 | . | TRBV5-1 | CASSSDEIFNPRYNEQFF | TGCGCCAGCAGCTCGGACGAAATTTTCAACCCCCGCTACAATGAGCAGTTCTTC
. | TRBJ1-2 | . | TRBV6-5 | CASTYAGREGDGYTF | TGTGCCAGCACCTACGCCGGCAGGGAGGGGGATGGCTACACCTTC
. | TRBJ2-1 | . | TRBV18 | CASSPPEYNEQFF | TGTGCCAGCTCACCACCAGAGTACAATGAGCAGTTCTTC
. | TRBJ1-5 | . | TRBV6-5 | CASSYRGGGNQPQHF | TGTGCCAGCAGTTATCGAGGGGGGGGCAATCAGCCCCAGCATTTT
. | TRBJ1-1 | . | TRBV6-6 | CASTSGEGDTEAFF | TGTGCCAGCACCTCAGGGGAGGGGGACACTGAAGCTTTCTTT
. | TRBJ1-5 | . | TRBV11-2 | CASSLQGGGDQPQHF | TGTGCCAGCAGCTTACAGGGTGGCGGAGATCAGCCCCAGCATTTT
. | TRBJ1-3 | TRBD1 | TRBV9 | CASEGAGPGNTIYF | TGTGCCAGCGAGGGGGCAGGGCCTGGAAACACCATATATTTT
once | TRBJ1-2 | TRBD1 | TRBV2 | CASSQDRESYGYTF | TGTGCCAGCAGTCAAGACAGGGAGAGCTATGGCTACACCTTC
few | TRBJ2-3 | TRBD1 | TRBV5-1 | CAGRQGAETDTQYF | TGCGCCGGACGACAGGGGGCGGAAACAGATACGCAGTATTTT
once | TRBJ1-1 | . | TRBV5-1 | CASSLLSDMNTEAFF | TGCGCCAGCAGCTTGTTGTCGGACATGAACACTGAAGCTTTCTTT